This TCR beta chain was recorded in a study of breast tumors, draining lymph nodes, adjacent tissues. TCRdb ran MiXCR on the multiplex PCR reads and lists one entry per CDR3 protein. The table shows fewer than 140,000 distinct CDR3 sequences, with less than 40% occurring only once. Study-wide results and caveats: Luminal-like breast cancer showed significantly greater tumor-nontumor repertoire similarity than basal-like breast cancer did.

This clonotype was counted many times. Its antigen remains unknown. Axillary draining lymph nodes of breast cancer patients supplied the node samples. The CDR3 sequence is 18 residues long. Germline V gene data show CDR1 as LGHNA and CDR2 as YSLEER. With 1 base clipped from V and 0 bases from J, the junction kept 3 bases outside the gene matches. The gene calls are TRBV4-3 and TRBJ2-2, with 12 bases identical to TRBD2. The specimen was axillary lymph node tissue. The clonotype originates from a female donor with breast cancer. Some clones in this sample may be carry-over from other donors' samples. CDR3 DNA: TGCGCCAGCAGCCAAGGACTAGCGGGGGTATCGAACACCGGGGAGCTGTTTTTT. Its protein product is CASSQGLAGVSNTGELFF.